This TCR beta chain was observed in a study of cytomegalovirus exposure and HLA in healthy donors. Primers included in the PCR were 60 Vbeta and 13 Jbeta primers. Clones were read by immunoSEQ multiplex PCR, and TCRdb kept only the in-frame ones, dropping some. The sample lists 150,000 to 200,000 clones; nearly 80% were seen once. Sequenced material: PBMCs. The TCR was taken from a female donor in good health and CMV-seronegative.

CDR3 residues: CATTGTVIRNEQFF. As DNA, the CDR3 is TGTGCCACCACCGGGACAGTAATTCGCAATGAGCAGTTCTTC. The rearrangement uses TRBV7-9 and TRBJ2-1; 7 bases are shared with TRBD1. Trimming took 10 bases from V and 6 from J; bases not matched to a gene: 12. Germline CDR1 SEHNR, CDR2 FQNEAQ (reference sequence). This CDR3 region has 14 residues.